The 3 T cell receptor beta chains presented below share a single source sample, sequenced in a study of T cell repertoires in cytomegalovirus infection. TCRdb analysed the reads with MiXCR anew, one entry per CDR3 protein. Here the sample spans hundreds of thousands of distinct CDR3 sequences, about 33% being singletons. For these receptors, no antigen is known. The sequencing used cultured PBMCs, collected from culture after CMV antigen stimulation. These receptor sequences come from a human donor in good health (CMV status not recorded). Some clones in this sample may be carry-over from other donors' samples.

This clonotype appeared many times. The chain carries TRBV7-8 and TRBJ2-7; D is unclear. CDR3 length equals 14 residues. Germline assignment: CDR1 SGHVS and CDR2 FQNEAQ. Trimming removed 1 base from V and 5 bases from J, with 12 bases in between. The CDR3 region is CASSLGARLDEQYV. DNA for the CDR3: TGTGCCAGCAGCTTAGGGGCCAGGCTGGACGAGCAGTACGTC.

The chain uses TRBV12-3 or TRBV12-4 and TRBJ2-5; 8 nucleotides agree with TRBD1. This CDR3 is built from 13 residues. Germline trimming cut 6 bases from V and 5 bases from J; bases unmatched to any gene: 5. CDR3 in amino acids: CASRSGQGETQYF. CDR3 sequence (DNA): TGTGCCAGCAGATCAGGACAGGGTGAGACCCAGTACTTC.

There are a few counts of this clonotype. The CDR3 sequence is CASSYSATGGGQPQHF. The CDR3 DNA reads as TGTGCCAGCAGTTACTCAGCGACAGGAGGTGGTCAGCCCCAGCATTTT. The chain recombines TRBV6-5 with TRBJ1-5, with D possibly matching TRBD1 (6 bases). CDR1 and CDR2 from the germline V gene are MNHEY and SVGAGI. Trimming stripped 0 bases from V and 6 bases from J, with 15 bases between. The CDR3 covers 16 residues.